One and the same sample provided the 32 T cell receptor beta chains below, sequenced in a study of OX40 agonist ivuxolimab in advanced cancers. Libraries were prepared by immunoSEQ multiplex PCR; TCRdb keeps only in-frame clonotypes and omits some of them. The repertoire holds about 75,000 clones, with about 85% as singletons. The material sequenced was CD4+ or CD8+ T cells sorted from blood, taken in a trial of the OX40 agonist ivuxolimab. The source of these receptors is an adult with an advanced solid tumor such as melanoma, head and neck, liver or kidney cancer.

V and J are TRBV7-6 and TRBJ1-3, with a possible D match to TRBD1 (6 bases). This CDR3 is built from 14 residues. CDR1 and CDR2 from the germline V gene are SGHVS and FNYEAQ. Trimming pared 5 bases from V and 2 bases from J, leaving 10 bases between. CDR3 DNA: TGTGCCAGCAGCCCCGGGACAACTGGAAACACCATATATTTT. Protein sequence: CASSPGTTGNTIYF.

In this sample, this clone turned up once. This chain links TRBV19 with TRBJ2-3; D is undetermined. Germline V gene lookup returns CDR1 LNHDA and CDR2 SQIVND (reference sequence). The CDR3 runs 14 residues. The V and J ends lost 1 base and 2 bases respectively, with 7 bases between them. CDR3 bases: TGTGCCAGTAGTATAGGTGGAAACACAGATACGCAGTATTTT. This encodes CASSIGGNTDTQYF.

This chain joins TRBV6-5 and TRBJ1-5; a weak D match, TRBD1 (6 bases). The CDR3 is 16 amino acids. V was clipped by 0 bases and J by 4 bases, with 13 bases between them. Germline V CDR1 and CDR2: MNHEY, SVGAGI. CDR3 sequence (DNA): TGTGCCAGCAGTTACTCGTCAGCGGGGACAAATCAGCCCCAGCATTTT. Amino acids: CASSYSSAGTNQPQHF.

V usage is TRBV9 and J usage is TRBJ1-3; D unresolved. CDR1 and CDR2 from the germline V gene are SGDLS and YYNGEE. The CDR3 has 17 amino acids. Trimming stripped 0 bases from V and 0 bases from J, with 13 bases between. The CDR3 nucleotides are TGTGCCAGCAGCGTAGTAGGGAGTATGAGCTCTGGAAACACCATATATTTT. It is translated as CASSVVGSMSSGNTIYF.

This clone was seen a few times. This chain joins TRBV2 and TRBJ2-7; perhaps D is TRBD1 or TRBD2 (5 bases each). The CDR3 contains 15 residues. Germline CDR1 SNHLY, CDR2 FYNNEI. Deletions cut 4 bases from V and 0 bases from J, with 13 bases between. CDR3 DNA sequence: TGTGCCAGCAGTGTCGGAGACAGCGGCTCCTACGAGCAGTACTTC. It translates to CASSVGDSGSYEQYF.

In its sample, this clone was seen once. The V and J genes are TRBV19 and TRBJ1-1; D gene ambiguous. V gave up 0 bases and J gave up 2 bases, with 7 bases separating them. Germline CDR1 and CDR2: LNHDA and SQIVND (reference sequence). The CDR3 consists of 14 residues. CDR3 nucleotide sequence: TGTGCCAGTAGTATAGAACCGGTCAACACTGAAGCTTTCTTT. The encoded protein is CASSIEPVNTEAFF.

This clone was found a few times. CDR3 sequence: CASRDRGKDEQYF. The CDR3 bases are TGTGCCAGCCGGGACAGGGGAAAGGACGAGCAGTACTTC. The genes are TRBV6-1 and TRBJ2-7; 10 bases agree with TRBD1. Per germline, CDR1 MNHNS and CDR2 SASEGT. J was trimmed by 5 bases and V by 8 bases; bases with no gene match: 6. The CDR3 has 13 residues.

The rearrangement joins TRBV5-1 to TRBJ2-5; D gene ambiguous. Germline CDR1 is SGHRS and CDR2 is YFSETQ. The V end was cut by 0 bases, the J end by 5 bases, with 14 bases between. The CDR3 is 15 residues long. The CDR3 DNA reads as TGCGCCAGCAGCTTGGAGGGTGGAGCACGGGAGACCCAGTACTTC. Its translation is CASSLEGGARETQYF.

CDR3 residues: CASSAGQSGNTIYF. The CDR3 DNA sequence: TGTGCCAGCAGCGCCGGACAGTCTGGAAACACCATATATTTT. This chain connects TRBV7-9 to TRBJ1-3; maybe TRBD1 (6 bases). CDR3 length: 14 amino acids. CDR1 is SEHNR and CDR2 is FQNEAQ in the germline V gene (reference sequence). V lost 5 bases and J lost 1, with 9 bases in between.

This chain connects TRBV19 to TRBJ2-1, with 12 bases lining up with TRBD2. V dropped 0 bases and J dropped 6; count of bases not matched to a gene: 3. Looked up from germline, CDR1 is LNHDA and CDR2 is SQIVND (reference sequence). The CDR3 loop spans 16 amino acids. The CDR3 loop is CASSIERTSGANEQFF. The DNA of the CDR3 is TGTGCCAGTAGTATAGAGAGGACTAGCGGGGCCAATGAGCAGTTCTTC.

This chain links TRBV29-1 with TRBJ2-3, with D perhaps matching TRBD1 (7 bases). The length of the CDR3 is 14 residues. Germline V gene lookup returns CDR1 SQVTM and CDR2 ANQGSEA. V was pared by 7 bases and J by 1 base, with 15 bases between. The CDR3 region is CSARDRLGTDTQYF. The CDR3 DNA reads TGCAGCGCCAGGGACAGACTAGGCACAGATACGCAGTATTTT.

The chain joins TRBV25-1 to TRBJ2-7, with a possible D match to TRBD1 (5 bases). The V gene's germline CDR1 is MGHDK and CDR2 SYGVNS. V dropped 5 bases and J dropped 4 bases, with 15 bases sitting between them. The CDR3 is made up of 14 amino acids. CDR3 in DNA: TGTGCCAGCAGTCCTCTGGGGCAGGGATACGAGCAGTACTTC. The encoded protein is CASSPLGQGYEQYF.

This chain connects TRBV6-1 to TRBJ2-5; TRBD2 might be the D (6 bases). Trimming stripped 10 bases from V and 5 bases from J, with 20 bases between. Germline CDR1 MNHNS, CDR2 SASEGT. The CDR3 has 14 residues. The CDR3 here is CATKTHISGETQYF. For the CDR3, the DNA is TGTGCCACAAAGACACACATCAGCGGGGAGACCCAGTACTTC.

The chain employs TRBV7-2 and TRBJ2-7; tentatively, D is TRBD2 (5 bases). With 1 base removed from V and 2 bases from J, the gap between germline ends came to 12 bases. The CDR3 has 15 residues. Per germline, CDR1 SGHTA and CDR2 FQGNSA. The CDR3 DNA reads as TGTGCCAGCAGCTTAGACCCGCGGGTAGCCTACGAGCAGTACTTC. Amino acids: CASSLDPRVAYEQYF.

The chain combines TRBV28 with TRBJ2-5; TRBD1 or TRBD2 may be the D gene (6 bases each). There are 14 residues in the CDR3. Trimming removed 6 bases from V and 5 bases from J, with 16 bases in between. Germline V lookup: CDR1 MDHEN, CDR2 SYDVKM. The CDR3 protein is CASSLTGRRETQYF. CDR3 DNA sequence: TGTGCCAGCAGCCTTACAGGGAGGCGGGAGACCCAGTACTTC.

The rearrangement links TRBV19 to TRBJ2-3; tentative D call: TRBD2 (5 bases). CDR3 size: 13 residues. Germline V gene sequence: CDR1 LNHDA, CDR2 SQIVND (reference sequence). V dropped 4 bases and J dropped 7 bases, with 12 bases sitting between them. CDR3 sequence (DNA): TGTGCCAGTAGTACGGGGAAGTCCTATACGCAGTATTTT. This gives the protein CASSTGKSYTQYF.

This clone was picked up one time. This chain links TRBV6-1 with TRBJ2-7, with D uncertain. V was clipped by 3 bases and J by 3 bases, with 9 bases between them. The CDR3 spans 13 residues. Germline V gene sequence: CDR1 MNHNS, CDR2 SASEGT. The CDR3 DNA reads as TGTGCCAGCAGTGATCGACTGTACTACGAGCAGTACTTC. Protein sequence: CASSDRLYYEQYF.

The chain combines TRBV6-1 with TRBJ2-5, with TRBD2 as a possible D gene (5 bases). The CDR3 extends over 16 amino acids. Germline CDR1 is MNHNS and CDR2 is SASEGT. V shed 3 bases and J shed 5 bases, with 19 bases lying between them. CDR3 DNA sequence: TGTGCCAGCAGTGATGGGTTATGGACTCATAGCGAGACCCAGTACTTC. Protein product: CASSDGLWTHSETQYF.

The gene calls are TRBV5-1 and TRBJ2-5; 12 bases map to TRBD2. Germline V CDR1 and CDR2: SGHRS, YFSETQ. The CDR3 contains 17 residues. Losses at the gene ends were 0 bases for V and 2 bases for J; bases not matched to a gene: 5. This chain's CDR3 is CASSLGALAGGQETQYF. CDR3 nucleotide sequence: TGCGCCAGCAGCTTGGGGGCCCTAGCGGGAGGGCAAGAGACCCAGTACTTC.

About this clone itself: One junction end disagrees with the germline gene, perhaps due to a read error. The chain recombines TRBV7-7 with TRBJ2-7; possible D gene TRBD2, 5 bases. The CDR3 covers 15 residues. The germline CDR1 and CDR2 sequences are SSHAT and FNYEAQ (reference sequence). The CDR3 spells CASSPDSEPPYEQYF. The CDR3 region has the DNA TGTGCTAGCAGCCCGGACTCAGAACCCCCCTACGAGCAGTACTTC.

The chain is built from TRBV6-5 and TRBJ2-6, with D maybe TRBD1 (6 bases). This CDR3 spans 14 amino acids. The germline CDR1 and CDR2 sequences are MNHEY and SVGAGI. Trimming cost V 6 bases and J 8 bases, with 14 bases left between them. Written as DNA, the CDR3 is TGTGCCAGCAGACCCGGGACACCCTCCAACGTCCTGACTTTC. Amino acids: CASRPGTPSNVLTF.

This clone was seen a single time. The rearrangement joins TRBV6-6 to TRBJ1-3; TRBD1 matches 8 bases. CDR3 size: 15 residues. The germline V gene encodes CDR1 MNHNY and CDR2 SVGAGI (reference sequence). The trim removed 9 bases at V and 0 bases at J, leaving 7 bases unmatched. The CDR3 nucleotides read TGTGCCAGTATGGACAGGGCTATCTCTGGAAACACCATATATTTT. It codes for CASMDRAISGNTIYF.

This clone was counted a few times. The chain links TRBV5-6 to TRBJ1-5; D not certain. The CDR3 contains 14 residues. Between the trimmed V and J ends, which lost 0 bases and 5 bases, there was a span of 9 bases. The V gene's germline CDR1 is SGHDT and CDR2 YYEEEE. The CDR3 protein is CASSLDGSYQPQHF. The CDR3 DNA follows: TGTGCCAGCAGCTTGGATGGTTCTTATCAGCCCCAGCATTTT. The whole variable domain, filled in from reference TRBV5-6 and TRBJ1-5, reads DAGVTQSPTHLIKTRGQQVTLRCSPKSGHDTVSWYQQALGQGPQFIFQYYEEEERQRGNFPDRFSGHQFPNYSSELNVNALLLGDSALYLCASSLDGSYQPQHFGDGTRLSIL.

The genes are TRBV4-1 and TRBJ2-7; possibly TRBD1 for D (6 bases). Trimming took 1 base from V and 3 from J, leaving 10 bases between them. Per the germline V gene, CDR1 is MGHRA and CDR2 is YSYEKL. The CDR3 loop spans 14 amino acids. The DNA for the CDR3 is TGCGCCAGCAGCCAAGTTACGGACAGCTACGAGCAGTACTTC. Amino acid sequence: CASSQVTDSYEQYF.

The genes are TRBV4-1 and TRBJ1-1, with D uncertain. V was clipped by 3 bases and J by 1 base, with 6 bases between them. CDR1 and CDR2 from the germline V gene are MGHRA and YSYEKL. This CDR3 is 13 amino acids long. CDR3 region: CASSQGWNTEAFF. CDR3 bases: TGCGCCAGCAGCCAGGGGTGGAACACTGAAGCTTTCTTT.

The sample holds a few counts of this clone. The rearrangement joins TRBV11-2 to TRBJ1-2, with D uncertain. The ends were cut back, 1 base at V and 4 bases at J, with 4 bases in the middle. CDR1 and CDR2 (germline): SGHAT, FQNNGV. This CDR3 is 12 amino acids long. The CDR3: CASSLGSYGYTF. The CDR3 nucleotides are TGTGCCAGCAGCTTAGGTAGCTATGGCTACACCTTC.

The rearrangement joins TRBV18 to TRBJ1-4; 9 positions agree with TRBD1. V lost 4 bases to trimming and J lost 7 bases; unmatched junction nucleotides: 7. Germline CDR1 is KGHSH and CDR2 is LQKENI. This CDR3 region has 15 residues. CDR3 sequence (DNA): TGTGCCAGCTCACAACCGACAGGGGGAAGTGAAAAACTGTTTTTT. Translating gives CASSQPTGGSEKLFF. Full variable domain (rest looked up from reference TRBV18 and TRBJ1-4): NAGVMQNPRHLVRRRGQEARLRCSPMKGHSHVYWYRQLPEEGLKFMVYLQKENIIDESGMPKERFSAEFPKEGPSILRIQQVVRGDSAAYFCASSQPTGGSEKLFFGSGTQLSVL.

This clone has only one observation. CDR3 nucleotide sequence: TGTGCCAGCAGCTTGGGTACAGACCGATTTGGTACGCAGTATTTT. Amino acid sequence: CASSLGTDRFGTQYF. The chain combines TRBV5-8 with TRBJ2-3; D is undetermined. V was clipped by 0 bases and J by 8 bases, with 16 bases between them. The length of the CDR3 is 15 residues. The germline gives CDR1 SGHTS, CDR2 YDEGEE.

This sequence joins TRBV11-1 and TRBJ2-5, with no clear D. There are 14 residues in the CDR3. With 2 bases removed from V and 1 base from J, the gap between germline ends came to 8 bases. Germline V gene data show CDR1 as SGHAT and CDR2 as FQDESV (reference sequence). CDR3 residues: CASSLWRLQETQYF. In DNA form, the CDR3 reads TGTGCCAGCAGCTTATGGCGGCTCCAAGAGACCCAGTACTTC.

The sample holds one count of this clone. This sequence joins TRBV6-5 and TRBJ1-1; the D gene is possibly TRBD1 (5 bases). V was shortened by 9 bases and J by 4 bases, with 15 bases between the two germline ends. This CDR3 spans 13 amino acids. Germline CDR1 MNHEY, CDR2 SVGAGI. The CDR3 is CASWTLRGTEAFF. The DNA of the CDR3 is TGTGCCAGTTGGACACTGAGGGGCACTGAAGCTTTCTTT.

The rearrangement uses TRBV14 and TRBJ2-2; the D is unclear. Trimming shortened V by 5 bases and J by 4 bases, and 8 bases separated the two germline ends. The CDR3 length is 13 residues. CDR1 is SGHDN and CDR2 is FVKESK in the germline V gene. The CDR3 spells CASSVVSTGELFF. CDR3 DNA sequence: TGTGCCAGCAGCGTAGTGAGCACCGGGGAGCTGTTTTTT.

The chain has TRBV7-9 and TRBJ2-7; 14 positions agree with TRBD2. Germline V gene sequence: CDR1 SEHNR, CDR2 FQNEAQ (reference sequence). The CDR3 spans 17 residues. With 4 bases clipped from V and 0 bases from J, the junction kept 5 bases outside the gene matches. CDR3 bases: TGTGCCAGCAGCTACGGGACTAGCGGGAGTTTCTCCTACGAGCAGTACTTC. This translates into CASSYGTSGSFSYEQYF.